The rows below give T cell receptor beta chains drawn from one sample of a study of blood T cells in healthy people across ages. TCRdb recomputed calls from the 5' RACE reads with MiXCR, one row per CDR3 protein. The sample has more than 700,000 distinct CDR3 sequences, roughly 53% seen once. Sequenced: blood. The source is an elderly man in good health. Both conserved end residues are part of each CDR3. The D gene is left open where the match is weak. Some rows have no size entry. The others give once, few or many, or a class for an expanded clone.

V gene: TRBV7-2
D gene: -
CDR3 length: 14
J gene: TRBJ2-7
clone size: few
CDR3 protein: CASSRRVSGYEQYF
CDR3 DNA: TGTGCCAGCAGCCGCAGAGTCAGCGGGTACGAGCAGTACTTC

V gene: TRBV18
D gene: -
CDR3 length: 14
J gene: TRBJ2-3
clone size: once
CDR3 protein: CASSPMRILRREYF
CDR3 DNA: TGTGCCAGCTCACCGATGCGAATCCTTAGGAGGGAGTATTTT

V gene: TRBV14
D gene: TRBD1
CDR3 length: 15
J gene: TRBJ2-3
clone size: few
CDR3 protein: CASSQGTGGTDTQYF
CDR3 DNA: TGTGCCAGCAGCCAAGGGACAGGGGGTACAGATACGCAGTATTTT

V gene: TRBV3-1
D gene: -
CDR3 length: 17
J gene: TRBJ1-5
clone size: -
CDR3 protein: CASSQGPWQATNQPQHF
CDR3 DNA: TGTGCCAGCAGCCAAGGTCCCTGGCAGGCCACCAATCAGCCCCAGCATTTT

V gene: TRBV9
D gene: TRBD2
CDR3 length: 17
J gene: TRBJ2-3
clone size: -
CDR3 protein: CASSPEIGLAARDTQYF
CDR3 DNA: TGTGCCAGCAGCCCCGAGATTGGACTAGCGGCCCGAGATACGCAGTATTTT

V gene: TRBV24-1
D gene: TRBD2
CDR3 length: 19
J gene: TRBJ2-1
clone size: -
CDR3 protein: CATSDLPGAGLATVNEQFF
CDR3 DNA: TGTGCCACCAGTGATTTGCCTGGGGCTGGACTAGCGACCGTCAATGAGCAGTTCTTC

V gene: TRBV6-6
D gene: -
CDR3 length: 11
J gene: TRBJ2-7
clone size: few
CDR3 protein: CASSYSGEQYF
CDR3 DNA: TGTGCCAGCAGTTACTCCGGGGAGCAGTACTTC

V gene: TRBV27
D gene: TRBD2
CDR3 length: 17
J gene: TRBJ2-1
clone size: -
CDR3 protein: CASSGGGGTLPPNEQFF
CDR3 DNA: TGTGCCAGCAGCGGGGGGGGAGGGACACTTCCTCCCAATGAGCAGTTCTTC

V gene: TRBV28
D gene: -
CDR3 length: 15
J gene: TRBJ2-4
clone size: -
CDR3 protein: CASSLHRVAKNIQYF
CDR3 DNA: TGTGCCAGCAGTTTACACAGGGTGGCCAAAAACATTCAGTACTTC

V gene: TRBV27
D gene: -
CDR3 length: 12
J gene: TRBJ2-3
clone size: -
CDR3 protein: CASSLFQRYAYF
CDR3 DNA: TGTGCCAGCAGTTTATTCCAGAGATACGCGTATTTT

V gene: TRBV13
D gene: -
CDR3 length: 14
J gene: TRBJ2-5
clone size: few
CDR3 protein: CASTKGGAGETQYF
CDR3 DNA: TGTGCCAGCACCAAAGGGGGGGCAGGAGAGACCCAGTACTTC

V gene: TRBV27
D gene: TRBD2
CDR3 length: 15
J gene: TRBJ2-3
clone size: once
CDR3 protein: CASSSSSGRHRDAYF
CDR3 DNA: TGTGCCAGCAGTTCTTCTAGCGGGAGACACAGAGACGCGTATTTT

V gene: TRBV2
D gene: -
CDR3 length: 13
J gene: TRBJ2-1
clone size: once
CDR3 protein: CASSFRGGNEQFF
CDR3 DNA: TGTGCCAGCAGCTTCAGGGGAGGAAATGAGCAGTTCTTC

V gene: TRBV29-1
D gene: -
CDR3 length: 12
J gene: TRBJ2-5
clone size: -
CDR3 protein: CSSRSGAETQYF
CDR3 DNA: TGCAGCTCTCGGTCCGGGGCGGAGACCCAGTACTTC

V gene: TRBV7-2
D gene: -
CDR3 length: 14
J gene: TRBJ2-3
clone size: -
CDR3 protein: CASSLFLSGDTRYF
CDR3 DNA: TGTGCCAGCAGCTTATTCCTCTCGGGAGATACGCGGTATTTT

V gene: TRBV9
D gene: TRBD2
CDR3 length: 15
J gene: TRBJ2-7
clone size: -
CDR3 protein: CASSAGTSRTYEQYF
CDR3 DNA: TGTGCCAGCAGCGCCGGGACTAGCCGAACCTACGAGCAGTACTTC

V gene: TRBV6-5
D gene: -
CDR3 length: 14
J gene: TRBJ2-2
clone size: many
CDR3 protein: CASLEQGAGGELFF
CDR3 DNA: TGTGCCAGCCTGGAACAGGGTGCGGGCGGGGAGCTGTTTTTT

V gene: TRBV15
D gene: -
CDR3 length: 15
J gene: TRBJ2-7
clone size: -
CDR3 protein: CATSRDPGLGYEQYF
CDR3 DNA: TGTGCCACCAGCAGAGATCCGGGGTTAGGCTACGAGCAGTACTTC

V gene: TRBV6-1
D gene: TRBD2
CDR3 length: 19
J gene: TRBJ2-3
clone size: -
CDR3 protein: CASTPAGGPGQRFSDTQYF
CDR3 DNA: TGTGCCAGCACCCCAGCGGGAGGGCCAGGACAACGCTTTTCAGATACGCAGTATTTT

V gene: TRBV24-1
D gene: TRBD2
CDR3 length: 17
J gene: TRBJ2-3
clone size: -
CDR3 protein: CATSDFLTSGSTDTQYF
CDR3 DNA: TGTGCCACCAGTGATTTCCTGACTAGCGGTAGCACAGATACGCAGTATTTT

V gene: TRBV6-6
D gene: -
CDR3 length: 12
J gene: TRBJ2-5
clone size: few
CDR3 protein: CATQRGEWEQYF
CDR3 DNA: TGTGCCACCCAACGCGGGGAATGGGAGCAGTACTTC

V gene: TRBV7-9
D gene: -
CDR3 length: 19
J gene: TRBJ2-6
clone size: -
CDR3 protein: CASSETPGSTPSGAHVLTF
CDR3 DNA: TGTGCCAGCAGTGAAACCCCAGGGTCGACCCCCTCTGGGGCCCACGTCCTGACTTTC

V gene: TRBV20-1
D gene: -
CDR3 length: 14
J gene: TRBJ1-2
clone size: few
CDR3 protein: CSARDATVSYGYTF
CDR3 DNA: TGCAGTGCTAGAGATGCGACAGTATCTTATGGCTACACCTTC

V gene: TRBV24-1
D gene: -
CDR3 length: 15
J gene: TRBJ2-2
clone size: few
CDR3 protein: CATSDRGYDTGELFF
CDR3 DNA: TGTGCCACCAGTGATCGGGGGTATGACACCGGGGAGCTGTTTTTT

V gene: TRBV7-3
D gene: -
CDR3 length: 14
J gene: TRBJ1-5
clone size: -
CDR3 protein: CASSLGVSGQPQHF
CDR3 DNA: TGTGCCAGCAGCTTGGGCGTAAGTGGTCAGCCCCAGCATTTT

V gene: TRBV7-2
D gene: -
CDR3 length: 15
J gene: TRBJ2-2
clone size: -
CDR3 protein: CASSEGRSNTGELFF
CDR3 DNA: TGTGCCAGCAGCGAAGGGCGGAGTAACACCGGGGAGCTGTTTTTT

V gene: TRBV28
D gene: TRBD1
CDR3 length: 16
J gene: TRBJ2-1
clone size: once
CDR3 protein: CASSLGQGGNYNEQFF
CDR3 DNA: TGTGCCAGCAGTTTAGGACAGGGAGGTAACTACAATGAGCAGTTCTTC

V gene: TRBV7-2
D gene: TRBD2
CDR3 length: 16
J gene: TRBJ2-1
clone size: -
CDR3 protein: CASSSPGLAPYNEQFF
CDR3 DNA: TGTGCCAGCAGCTCACCGGGACTAGCTCCTTACAATGAGCAGTTCTTC

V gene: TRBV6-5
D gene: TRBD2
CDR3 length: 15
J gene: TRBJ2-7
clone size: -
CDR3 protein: CASSLGGSLSYEQYF
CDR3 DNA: TGTGCCAGCAGTCTCGGCGGGAGCCTCTCCTACGAGCAGTACTTC

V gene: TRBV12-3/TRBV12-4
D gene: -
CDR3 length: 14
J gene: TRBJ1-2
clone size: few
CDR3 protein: CASSLGLRGYGYTF
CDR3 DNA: TGTGCCAGCAGTTTAGGGCTCAGGGGCTATGGCTACACCTTC

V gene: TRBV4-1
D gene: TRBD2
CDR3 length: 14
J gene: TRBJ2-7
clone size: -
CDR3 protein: CASSQGGLGYEQYF
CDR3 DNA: TGCGCCAGCAGCCAAGGGGGACTAGGCTACGAGCAGTACTTC

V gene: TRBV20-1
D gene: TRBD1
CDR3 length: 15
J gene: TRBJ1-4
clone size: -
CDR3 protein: CSARSRQGLNEKLFF
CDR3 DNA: TGCAGTGCTAGGAGCCGACAGGGGTTAAATGAAAAACTGTTTTTT

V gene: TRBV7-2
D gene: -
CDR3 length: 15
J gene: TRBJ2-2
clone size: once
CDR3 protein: CASTQFRGNTGELFF
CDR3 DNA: TGTGCCAGCACCCAGTTCAGGGGCAACACCGGGGAGCTGTTTTTT

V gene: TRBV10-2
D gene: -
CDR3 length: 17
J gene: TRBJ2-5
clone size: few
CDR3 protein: CASSGLIALGGKETQYF
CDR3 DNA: TGCGCCAGCAGTGGCCTAATAGCGCTCGGTGGAAAAGAGACCCAGTACTTC

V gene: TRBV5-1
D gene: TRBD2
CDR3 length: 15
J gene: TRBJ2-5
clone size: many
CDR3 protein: CASSRGTSGRETQYF
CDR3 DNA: TGCGCCAGCAGCCGAGGGACTAGCGGCCGGGAGACCCAGTACTTC

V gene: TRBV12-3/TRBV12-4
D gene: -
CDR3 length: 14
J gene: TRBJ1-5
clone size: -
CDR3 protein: CASSSKPYYQPQHF
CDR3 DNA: TGTGCCAGCAGTTCAAAACCTTATTATCAGCCCCAGCATTTT

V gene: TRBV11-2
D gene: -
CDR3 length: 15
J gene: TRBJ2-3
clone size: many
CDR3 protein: CASSEGLSSQDTQYF
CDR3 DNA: TGTGCCAGCAGCGAGGGACTTTCCTCCCAAGATACGCAGTATTTT

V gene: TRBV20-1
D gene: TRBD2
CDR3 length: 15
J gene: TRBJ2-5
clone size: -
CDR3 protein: CSAIRSGRREETQYF
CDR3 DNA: TGCAGTGCTATTAGAAGCGGGAGAAGGGAAGAGACCCAGTACTTC

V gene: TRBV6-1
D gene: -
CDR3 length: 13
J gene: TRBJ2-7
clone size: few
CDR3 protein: CASSPQGPHEQYF
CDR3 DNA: TGTGCCAGCAGTCCGCAGGGGCCCCACGAGCAGTACTTC

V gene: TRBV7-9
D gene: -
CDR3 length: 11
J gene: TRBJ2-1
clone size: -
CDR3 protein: CANDYGGEQFF
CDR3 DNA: TGTGCTAATGACTATGGGGGTGAGCAGTTCTTC

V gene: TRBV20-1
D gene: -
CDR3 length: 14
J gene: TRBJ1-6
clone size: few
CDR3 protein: CSARVAGRDSPLHF
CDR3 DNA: TGCAGTGCTAGAGTCGCGGGTAGAGATTCACCCCTCCACTTT

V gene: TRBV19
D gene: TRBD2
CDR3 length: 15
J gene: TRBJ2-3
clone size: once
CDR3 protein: CASSIGGLVRDTQYF
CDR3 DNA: TGTGCCAGTAGTATAGGAGGACTAGTCAGAGATACGCAGTATTTT

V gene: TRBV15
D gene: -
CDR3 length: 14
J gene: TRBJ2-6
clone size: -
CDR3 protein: CATRQTAGANVLTF
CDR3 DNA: TGTGCCACCCGCCAAACCGCTGGGGCCAACGTCCTGACTTTC

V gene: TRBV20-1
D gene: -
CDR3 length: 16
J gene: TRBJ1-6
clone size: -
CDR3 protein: CSAETPGRSLNSPLHF
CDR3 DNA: TGCAGTGCTGAAACTCCGGGACGGAGTCTAAATTCACCCCTCCACTTT

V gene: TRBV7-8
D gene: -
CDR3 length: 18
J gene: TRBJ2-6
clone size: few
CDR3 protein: CASSGSWGRVSGANVLTF
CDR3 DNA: TGTGCCAGCAGTGGGTCGTGGGGCAGAGTCTCTGGGGCCAACGTCCTGACTTTC

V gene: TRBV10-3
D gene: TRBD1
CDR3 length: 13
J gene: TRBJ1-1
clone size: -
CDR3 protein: CAIRGTGDTEAFF
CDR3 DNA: TGTGCCATCAGGGGGACAGGGGACACTGAAGCTTTCTTT

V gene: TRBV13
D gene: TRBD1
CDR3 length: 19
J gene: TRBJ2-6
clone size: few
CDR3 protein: CASSLESGTVGNWANVLTF
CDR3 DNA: TGTGCCAGCAGCTTAGAATCCGGGACAGTGGGTAACTGGGCCAACGTCCTGACTTTC

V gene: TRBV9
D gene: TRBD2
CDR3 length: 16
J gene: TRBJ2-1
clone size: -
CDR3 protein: CASSPPKRGGANEQFF
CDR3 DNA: TGTGCCAGCAGCCCCCCCAAGCGGGGTGGCGCCAATGAGCAGTTCTTC